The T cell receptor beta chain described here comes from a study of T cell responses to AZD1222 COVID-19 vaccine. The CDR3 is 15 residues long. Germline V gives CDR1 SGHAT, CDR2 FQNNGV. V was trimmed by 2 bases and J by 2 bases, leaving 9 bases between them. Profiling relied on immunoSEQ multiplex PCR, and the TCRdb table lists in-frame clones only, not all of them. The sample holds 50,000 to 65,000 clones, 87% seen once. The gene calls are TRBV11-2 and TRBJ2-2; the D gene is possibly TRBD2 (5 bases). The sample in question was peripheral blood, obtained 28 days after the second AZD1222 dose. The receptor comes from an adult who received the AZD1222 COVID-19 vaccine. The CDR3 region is CASSLSRTNTGELFF. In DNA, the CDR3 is TGTGCCAGCAGCTTATCACGGACTAACACCGGGGAGCTGTTTTTT.